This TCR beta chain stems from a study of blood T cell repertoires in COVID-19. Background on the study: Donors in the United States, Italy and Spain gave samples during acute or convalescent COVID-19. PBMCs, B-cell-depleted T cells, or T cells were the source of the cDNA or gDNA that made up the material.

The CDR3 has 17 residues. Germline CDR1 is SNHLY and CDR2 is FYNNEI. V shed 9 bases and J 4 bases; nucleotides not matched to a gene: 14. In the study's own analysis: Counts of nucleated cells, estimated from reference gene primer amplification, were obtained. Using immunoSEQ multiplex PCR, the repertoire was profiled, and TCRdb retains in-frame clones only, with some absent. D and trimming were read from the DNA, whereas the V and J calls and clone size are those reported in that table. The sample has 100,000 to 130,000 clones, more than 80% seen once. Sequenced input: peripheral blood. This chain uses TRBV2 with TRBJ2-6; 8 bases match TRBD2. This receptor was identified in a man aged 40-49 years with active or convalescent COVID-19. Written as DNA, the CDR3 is TGTGCCAGGCGCGGGGGGCAGGGCCCTCCCGGGGCCAACGTCCTGACTTTC. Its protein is CARRGGQGPPGANVLTF.